The 30 T cell receptor beta chains below come from one sample, sequenced in a study of T cell changes during pregnancy in multiple sclerosis. Only in-frame clones appear in the TCRdb table, and some are missing; sequencing was by immunoSEQ multiplex PCR. The sample consists of 75,000 to 80,000 clones, about 94% of them appearing once. This sample comprised peripheral blood, obtained in the second trimester of pregnancy. The receptors were sampled from a female donor in good health, enrolled as a control in a pregnancy study.

The chain couples TRBV7-8 to TRBJ1-2; 10 bases are a match to TRBD1. Germline V CDR1 and CDR2: SGHVS, FQNEAQ. This CDR3 is built from 15 residues. V dropped 5 bases and J dropped 5; count of bases not matched to a gene: 8. The CDR3 loop is CASSPMGQGIYGYTF. The CDR3 DNA follows: TGTGCCAGCAGCCCAATGGGACAGGGGATATATGGCTACACCTTC.

The chain uses TRBV2 and TRBJ2-3; D possibly corresponds to TRBD2 (5 bases). Germline V CDR1 and CDR2: SNHLY, FYNNEI. V lost 4 bases and J lost 6, with 5 bases in between. This CDR3 region has 11 residues. The CDR3 protein is CASSAGDTQYF. CDR3 DNA: TGTGCCAGCAGTGCGGGGGATACGCAGTATTTT.

Written as DNA, the CDR3 is TGTGCCAGCAGTTACGACAGGGCTAATTCACCCCTCCACTTT. Amino acids: CASSYDRANSPLHF. This chain links TRBV6-5 with TRBJ1-6; 7 bases agree with TRBD1. Germline V CDR1 and CDR2: MNHEY, SVGAGI. The CDR3 has 14 residues. V lost 2 bases to trimming and J lost 6 bases; unmatched junction nucleotides: 1.

This chain uses TRBV2 with TRBJ1-2; TRBD1 matches 7 bases. The junction had 9 bases not matched to a gene; V was cut back by 6 bases and J by 14 bases. The V gene's germline CDR1 is SNHLY and CDR2 FYNNEI. The CDR3 contains 11 residues. The CDR3 nucleotides read TGTGCCAGCAGCAACAAGGCAGGGGGAACCTTC. This encodes CASSNKAGGTF. The whole variable domain, remainder taken from reference TRBV2 and TRBJ1-2, is EPEVTQTPSHQVTQMGQEVILRCVPISNHLYFYWYRQILGQKVEFLVSFYNNEISEKSEIFDDQFSVERPDGSNFTLKIRSTKLEDSAMYFCASSNKAGGTFGSGTRLTVV.

The chain uses TRBV5-6 and TRBJ2-7, with a weak D call TRBD2 (5 bases). V dropped 1 base and J dropped 5 bases, with 13 bases sitting between them. The CDR3 spans 14 residues. Germline V gene lookup returns CDR1 SGHDT and CDR2 YYEEEE. Here the CDR3 DNA reads TGTGCCAGCAGCTTGTTTACTAGATCCGACGAGCAGTACTTC. This codes for CASSLFTRSDEQYF.

This chain connects TRBV4-3 to TRBJ1-2; possible D gene TRBD1, 5 bases. This CDR3 is 15 amino acids long. V gave up 4 bases and J gave up 4 bases, with 16 bases separating them. Germline values: CDR1 LGHNA, CDR2 YSLEER. The CDR3 DNA reads TGCGCCAGCAGCCCGGAATTTCGACAGTTCTATGGCTACACCTTC. Encoded protein: CASSPEFRQFYGYTF.

The genes are TRBV4-3 and TRBJ1-5, with 8 nucleotides matching TRBD1. The CDR3 has 15 amino acids. The junction had 7 bases not matched to a gene; V was cut back by 4 bases and J by 5 bases. Germline V gene sequence: CDR1 LGHNA, CDR2 YSLEER. The CDR3 DNA sequence: TGCGCCAGCAGCCCCGACAGGGGAGGAGATCAGCCCCAGCATTTT. It codes for CASSPDRGGDQPQHF.

This chain connects TRBV14 to TRBJ2-3; D ambiguous. V lost 1 base and J 3 bases, leaving 11 bases between the germline ends. The CDR3 loop spans 15 amino acids. From germline, CDR1 is SGHDN and CDR2 FVKESK. CDR3 bases: TGTGCCAGCAGCCAAGGGGTAACGAGGACAGATACGCAGTATTTT. As protein: CASSQGVTRTDTQYF. The full variable domain, completed using reference TRBV14 and TRBJ2-3, is EAGVTQFPSHSVIEKGQTVTLRCDPISGHDNLYWYRRVMGKEIKFLLHFVKESKQDESGMPNNRFLAERTGGTYSTLKVQPAELEDSGVYFCASSQGVTRTDTQYFGPGTRLTVL.

The V call is TRBV5-4, the J call TRBJ1-5; tentatively, D is TRBD1 (5 bases). The CDR3 is made up of 15 amino acids. Trimming removed 1 base at V and 3 bases at J, with 11 bases between. Germline V gene sequence: CDR1 SGHNT, CDR2 YYREEE (reference sequence). This CDR3 is CASSLSGAANQPQHF. The CDR3 nucleotides are TGTGCCAGCAGCTTGAGTGGGGCCGCCAATCAGCCCCAGCATTTT.

The V and J genes are TRBV2 and TRBJ2-7; 8 nucleotides align to TRBD2. The CDR3 runs 16 residues. Looked up from germline, CDR1 is SNHLY and CDR2 is FYNNEI. V dropped 2 bases and J dropped 5; count of bases not matched to a gene: 11. CDR3 loop: CASSERGGMGGNEQYF. DNA of the CDR3: TGTGCCAGCAGTGAACGGGGGGGGATGGGTGGCAACGAGCAGTACTTC.

The chain uses TRBV5-1 and TRBJ1-1, with 8 bases identical to TRBD1. The CDR3 runs to 14 residues. The germline V gene has CDR1 SGHRS and CDR2 YFSETQ. The V segment lost 0 bases and the J segment 6 bases; nucleotides outside the gene matches: 4. The CDR3 sequence is CASSLAQGAPEAFF. The CDR3, as DNA: TGCGCCAGCAGCTTGGCCCAGGGGGCGCCTGAAGCTTTCTTT.

The genes are TRBV5-1 and TRBJ1-1; D not resolved. The CDR3 sequence is 15 residues long. Germline CDR1 is SGHRS and CDR2 is YFSETQ. Trimming pared 0 bases from V and 2 bases from J, leaving 11 bases between. The CDR3 bases are TGCGCCAGCAGCTTGGCCCCAGGTGAAAACACTGAAGCTTTCTTT. Translation gives CASSLAPGENTEAFF.

The V and J genes are TRBV12-5 and TRBJ1-2; 8 bases align to TRBD1. The CDR3 runs 14 residues. The V gene end was trimmed by 10 bases and the J gene end by 8 bases; junction bases not matched to a gene: 15. Germline CDR1 LGHNT, CDR2 FRNRAP. The CDR3 DNA follows: TGTGCTATCTCAACGGACAGGGTTGTTACGGGCTACACCTTC. Translation gives CAISTDRVVTGYTF.

The chain links TRBV7-3 to TRBJ2-1; 10 positions agree with TRBD2. Trimming at V came to 4 bases and at J to 8 bases, leaving 14 bases not matched to a gene. The CDR3 loop spans 17 amino acids. Germline CDR1 is SGHTA and CDR2 is FQGTGA. The CDR3 is CASSSSSGSGGAHEQFF. CDR3 nucleotide sequence: TGTGCCAGCAGCTCCTCCTCGGGGAGCGGGGGGGCCCATGAGCAGTTCTTC.

The chain uses TRBV15 and TRBJ1-2; D possibly corresponds to TRBD1 (5 bases). CDR3 length equals 16 residues. Deletions cut 1 base from V and 9 bases from J, with 21 bases between. Per the germline V gene, CDR1 is LNHNV and CDR2 is YYDKDF (reference sequence). CDR3 nucleotide sequence: TGTGCCACCAGCAGAGTCGGATCGGGACTGGTTGCGAGCTACACCTTC. It encodes CATSRVGSGLVASYTF.

The V and J genes are TRBV6-6 and TRBJ1-2; D is uncertain. CDR1 and CDR2 from the germline V gene are MNHNY and SVGAGI (reference sequence). The CDR3 loop spans 15 amino acids. V gave up 0 bases and J gave up 1 base, with 9 bases separating them. The CDR3, as DNA: TGTGCCAGCAGTTACTCTTCGGGTCGTAACTATGGCTACACCTTC. Its protein is CASSYSSGRNYGYTF.

This clone was recorded once. V usage is TRBV10-3 and J usage is TRBJ2-5, with TRBD2 identical over 7 bases. CDR1 and CDR2 from the germline V gene are ENHRY and SYGVKD. With V trimmed by 4 bases and J by 1 base, 3 bases remained unmatched. This CDR3 has 14 amino acids. The CDR3 DNA follows: TGTGCCATCAGTGGGGGGAGGGGCCAAGAGACCCAGTACTTC. Its translation is CAISGGRGQETQYF.

This chain uses TRBV29-1 with TRBJ1-5; 7 bases line up with TRBD1. CDR3 size: 14 residues. Germline CDR1 is SQVTM and CDR2 is ANQGSEA. Trimming removed 4 bases from V and 0 bases from J; junction bases left unmatched: 3. CDR3: CSVVGTDSNQPQHF. DNA for the CDR3: TGCAGCGTTGTTGGGACAGATAGCAATCAGCCCCAGCATTTT.

The CDR3 DNA follows: TGTGCCAGCAGCTTCGGACAGGGCTATTCACCCCTCCACTTT. Its protein product is CASSFGQGYSPLHF. V gene TRBV7-2 combines with J gene TRBJ1-6; the match to TRBD1 covers 8 bases. Per germline, CDR1 SGHTA and CDR2 FQGNSA. The ends lost 3 bases at V and 8 bases at J; junction bases unmatched: 3. The CDR3 length is 14 residues. The full variable domain, rest sourced from reference TRBV7-2 and TRBJ1-6, is GAGVSQSPSNKVTEKGKDVELRCDPISGHTALYWYRQSLGQGLEFLIYFQGNSAPDKSGLPSDRFSAERTGGSVSTLTIQRTQQEDSAVYLCASSFGQGYSPLHFGNGTRLTVT.

V and J are TRBV10-3 and TRBJ1-5; TRBD1 matches at 10 bases. CDR1 and CDR2 (germline): ENHRY, SYGVKD. The length of the CDR3 is 16 residues. Germline trimming cut 0 bases from V and 6 bases from J; bases unmatched to any gene: 5. The CDR3 DNA follows: TGTGCCATCAGTGAGTCTCGGACAGGGGGTGGTCAGCCCCAGCATTTT. Residues: CAISESRTGGGQPQHF.

The chain couples TRBV9 to TRBJ1-6; tentative D call: TRBD1 (5 bases). The CDR3 runs 14 residues. The germline gives CDR1 SGDLS, CDR2 YYNGEE. Trimming took off 2 bases at V and 5 bases at J, with 8 bases between the two ends. CDR3: CASSVTGDNSPLHF. The DNA of the CDR3 is TGTGCCAGCAGCGTTACAGGAGATAATTCACCCCTCCACTTT.

This chain uses TRBV2 with TRBJ2-5; the match to TRBD2 covers 12 bases. The CDR3 is 15 residues long. Germline values: CDR1 SNHLY, CDR2 FYNNEI. The V segment lost 6 bases and the J segment 6 bases; nucleotides outside the gene matches: 8. CDR3 sequence reads: CASSDLAGGRKTQYF. In nucleotides, the CDR3 is TGTGCCAGCAGCGATCTAGCGGGGGGGCGGAAGACCCAGTACTTC.

The chain has TRBV7-8 and TRBJ2-2; a weak D match, TRBD1 (5 bases). Between the trimmed V and J ends, which lost 5 bases and 1 base, there was a span of 14 bases. This CDR3 region has 16 residues. Germline V gives CDR1 SGHVS, CDR2 FQNEAQ. CDR3 in DNA: TGTGCCAGCAGCCCCGACAGCAAACGGAACACCGGGGAGCTGTTTTTT. This gives the protein CASSPDSKRNTGELFF. The whole variable domain, remainder taken from reference TRBV7-8 and TRBJ2-2, is GAGVSQSPRYKVAKRGQDVALRCDPISGHVSLFWYQQALGQGPEFLTYFQNEAQLDKSGLPSDRFFAERPEGSVSTLKIQRTQQEDSAVYLCASSPDSKRNTGELFFGEGSRLTVL.

This chain links TRBV4-2 with TRBJ1-3, with a tentative D call TRBD1 (6 bases). Germline lookup yields CDR1 LGHNA and CDR2 YNFKEQ. This CDR3 is built from 17 residues. Trimming took 4 bases from V and 2 from J, leaving 18 bases between them. The CDR3 region is CASSPEQTGFAGNTIYF. In DNA, the CDR3 is TGTGCCAGCAGCCCGGAACAGACAGGATTTGCTGGAAACACCATATATTTT.

The chain employs TRBV4-1 and TRBJ2-5; a weak D match, TRBD2 (5 bases). V gave up 4 bases and J gave up 5 bases, with 11 bases separating them. The CDR3 is made up of 13 amino acids. The V gene's germline CDR1 is MGHRA and CDR2 YSYEKL. CDR3 protein: CASSPGIRETQYF. CDR3 nucleotides: TGCGCCAGCAGCCCCGGGATTCGGGAGACCCAGTACTTC.

This chain links TRBV4-3 with TRBJ1-2; 9 nucleotides align to TRBD1. The V gene's germline CDR1 is LGHNA and CDR2 YSLEER. The CDR3 consists of 14 residues. V dropped 2 bases and J dropped 6; count of bases not matched to a gene: 4. In nucleotides, the CDR3 is TGCGCCAGCAGCCAAACTACAGGGGGCGATGGCTACACCTTC. It codes for CASSQTTGGDGYTF.

As concerns this clone: Relative to the germline gene, one junction end is altered; a read error may explain this. The rearrangement uses TRBV7-9 and TRBJ2-5, with TRBD1 matching over 9 bases. This CDR3 comprises 13 residues. From germline, CDR1 is SEHNR and CDR2 FQNEAQ (reference sequence). CDR3: CASRLDRGETQYF. The CDR3 region has the DNA TGTGCCAGCAGATTAGACAGGGGGGAGACCCAGTACTTC.

The CDR3 is CASSQATPGQGFVNEQFF. In DNA, the CDR3 is TGTGCCAGCAGCCAAGCCACCCCAGGACAGGGGTTCGTGAATGAGCAGTTCTTC. The chain is built from TRBV14 and TRBJ2-1; 9 positions agree with TRBD1. The CDR3 loop spans 18 amino acids. V was pared by 1 base and J by 7 bases, with 14 bases of the junction left unmatched. Germline V CDR1 and CDR2: SGHDN, FVKESK.

This rearrangement joins TRBV30 to TRBJ2-2; a weak D match, TRBD1 (5 bases). V lost 4 bases and J 2 bases, leaving 14 bases between the germline ends. CDR1 is GTSNPN and CDR2 is SVGIG in the germline V gene (reference sequence). The CDR3 has 15 amino acids. This CDR3 is CAWNFPDRNTGELFF. For the CDR3, the DNA is TGTGCCTGGAACTTCCCCGACAGAAACACCGGGGAGCTGTTTTTT.

The chain has TRBV29-1 and TRBJ2-1; 7 bases match TRBD2. The CDR3 runs to 14 residues. Trimming took 3 bases from V and 4 from J; bases not matched to a gene: 6. CDR1 SQVTM and CDR2 ANQGSEA come from the germline V gene. The CDR3 loop reads CSVDSWGGYNEQFF. CDR3 coding DNA: TGCAGCGTTGATTCGTGGGGGGGGTACAATGAGCAGTTCTTC.